The present TCR beta chain was sequenced within a study of T cell repertoires in cytomegalovirus infection. The CDR3 runs to 16 residues. CDR1 and CDR2 from the germline V gene are SEHNR and FQNEAQ (reference sequence). The V end lost 5 bases, the J end lost 2 bases, and 15 bases lay between the germline ends. This clonotype was picked up many times. Using its own MiXCR run on the reads, TCRdb lists one record per CDR3 protein. The table shows a few hundred thousand distinct CDR3 sequences, with 20% to 25% occurring only once. Sequenced material: CD8+ T cells from PBMCs. This sequence was found in a human donor in good health (CMV status not recorded). Some clones in this sample may be carry-over from other donors' samples. The V gene is TRBV7-9, the J gene TRBJ2-2, with a possible D match to TRBD2 (6 bases). The CDR3 region is CASSHLAGRNTGELFF. CDR3 bases: TGTGCCAGCAGCCACCTTGCGGGGAGAAACACCGGGGAGCTGTTTTTT.